Below, 22 T cell receptor beta chains from the same sample are listed, as sequenced in a study of blood T cell repertoires in COVID-19. The protocol was immunoSEQ multiplex PCR, while the TCRdb copy is restricted to in-frame clones and leaves out a portion. The table records a few hundred thousand clones, 75% to 85% of them present only once. What was sequenced was PBMCs or T cells enriched from blood (not recorded which). Source of these receptors: a woman aged 40 to 49 with acute COVID-19.

The V call is TRBV5-1, the J call TRBJ1-6; D gene uncertain. The V gene's germline CDR1 is SGHRS and CDR2 YFSETQ. V gave up 0 bases and J gave up 6 bases, with 10 bases separating them. The CDR3 is made up of 15 amino acids. CDR3 residues: CASSLGQTPNSPLHF. CDR3 nucleotide sequence: TGCGCCAGCAGCTTGGGTCAGACTCCTAATTCACCCCTCCACTTT. Combining the CDR3 with reference TRBV5-1 and TRBJ1-6 gives the whole variable domain KAGVTQTPRYLIKTRGQQVTLSCSPISGHRSVSWYQQTPGQGLQFLFEYFSETQRNKGNFPGRFSGRQFSNSRSEMNVSTLELGDSALYLCASSLGQTPNSPLHFGNGTRLTVT.

This chain joins TRBV28 and TRBJ2-1, with 10 positions matching TRBD2. The CDR3 spans 15 residues. V was pared by 5 bases and J by 3 bases, with 4 bases of the junction left unmatched. Per the germline V gene, CDR1 is MDHEN and CDR2 is SYDVKM. The CDR3 nucleotides read TGTGCCAGCAGTCACACTAGCGGGGTCTACAATGAGCAGTTCTTC. Protein sequence: CASSHTSGVYNEQFF.

The chain carries TRBV11-2 and TRBJ1-2, with D perhaps TRBD1 (5 bases). Trimming left V 4 bases short and J 4 bases short, with 16 bases between. The CDR3 runs 15 residues. Germline assignment: CDR1 SGHAT and CDR2 FQNNGV. The chain's CDR3 is CASSSFQGIGYGYTF. CDR3 bases: TGTGCCAGCAGCTCGTTCCAGGGTATTGGCTATGGCTACACCTTC.

This clone was found a few times. V and J are TRBV2 and TRBJ2-5; 12 positions agree with TRBD2. The CDR3 totals 16 residues. Germline values: CDR1 SNHLY, CDR2 FYNNEI. The ends lost 2 bases at V and 7 bases at J; junction bases unmatched: 8. The CDR3 coding sequence is TGTGCCAGCAGTGAAACTAGCGGGAGGACCGCCGGGACCCAGTACTTC. It codes for CASSETSGRTAGTQYF.

The chain joins TRBV3-1 (or the pseudogene TRBV3-2) to TRBJ1-2, with 11 nucleotides matching TRBD1. CDR1 LGHDT and CDR2 YNNKEL come from the germline V gene (reference sequence). This CDR3 is built from 16 residues. Losses at the gene ends were 3 bases for V and 5 bases for J; bases not matched to a gene: 8. The CDR3 spells CASSHADRGLPYGYTF. The CDR3 DNA is TGTGCCAGCAGCCATGCGGACAGGGGGCTCCCTTATGGCTACACCTTC.

This sequence joins TRBV12-5 and TRBJ2-1, with 11 positions matching TRBD2. The CDR3 is 15 amino acids. The V segment lost 2 bases and the J segment 7 bases; nucleotides outside the gene matches: 4. Germline CDR1 reads LGHNT; CDR2 reads FRNRAP. The CDR3 spells CASGLQTSGGNEQFF. In DNA form, the CDR3 reads TGTGCTAGTGGTTTGCAAACTAGCGGGGGAAATGAGCAGTTCTTC. Supplemented by reference TRBV12-5 and TRBJ2-1, the full variable domain reads DARVTQTPRHKVTEMGQEVTMRCQPILGHNTVFWYRQTMMQGLELLAYFRNRAPLDDSGMPKDRFSAEMPDATLATLKIQPSEPRDSAVYFCASGLQTSGGNEQFFGPGTRLTVL.

The chain has TRBV5-4 and TRBJ1-3; tentatively, D is TRBD1 (5 bases). The germline CDR1 and CDR2 sequences are SGHNT and YYREEE (reference sequence). V dropped 3 bases and J dropped 0 bases, with 7 bases sitting between them. The CDR3 has 14 amino acids. The CDR3 bases are TGTGCCAGCAGCTGGGGGGGCTCTGGAAACACCATATATTTT. Encoded protein: CASSWGGSGNTIYF.

The V call is TRBV29-1, the J call TRBJ1-2; 9 nucleotides align to TRBD1. Trimming at V came to 4 bases and at J to 1 base, leaving 4 bases not matched to a gene. Looked up from germline, CDR1 is SQVTM and CDR2 is ANQGSEA. The CDR3 loop spans 14 amino acids. CDR3 sequence: CSVVPGQGNYGYTF. The CDR3 bases are TGCAGCGTTGTTCCGGGACAGGGTAACTATGGCTACACCTTC.

V gene TRBV10-1 combines with J gene TRBJ2-3, with D hard to call. Per germline, CDR1 WNHNN and CDR2 SYGVQD (reference sequence). CDR3 length: 13 amino acids. The ends were cut back, 3 bases at V and 2 bases at J, with 6 bases in the middle. The CDR3 DNA reads as TGCGCCAGCAGTGATAGCCTCACAGATACGCAGTATTTT. This codes for CASSDSLTDTQYF.

The rearrangement joins TRBV6-4 to TRBJ2-3; tentative D call: TRBD2 (6 bases). The CDR3 covers 15 residues. In germline, CDR1 is MRHNA, CDR2 SNTAGT. V was cut by 5 bases and J by 2 bases, with 14 bases left in between. In DNA form, the CDR3 reads TGTGCCAGCAGTAGGGACTTCTCCATCACAGATACGCAGTATTTT. Amino acid sequence: CASSRDFSITDTQYF.

The chain has TRBV28 and TRBJ2-7, with D perhaps TRBD2 (5 bases). Trimming stripped 3 bases from V and 5 bases from J, with 20 bases between. The CDR3 runs 16 residues. Germline CDR1 reads MDHEN; CDR2 reads SYDVKM. This CDR3 reads CASSLVRSGWPNEQYF. CDR3 sequence (DNA): TGTGCCAGCAGTTTGGTCCGGAGCGGATGGCCCAACGAGCAGTACTTC.

Here the CDR3 DNA reads TGTGCCAGTAGTACCCGGGGAAGAGTGGATACGCAGTATTTT. This translates into CASSTRGRVDTQYF. The chain has TRBV19 and TRBJ2-3; the D gene is possibly TRBD2 (5 bases). The V gene's germline CDR1 is LNHDA and CDR2 SQIVND (reference sequence). The germline V and J ends were trimmed by 4 bases and 6 bases, with 14 bases remaining between them. The CDR3 runs 14 residues.

V usage is TRBV3-1 (or the pseudogene TRBV3-2) and J usage is TRBJ1-5, with TRBD1 identical over 12 bases. After removal of 0 bases from V and 2 bases from J, the junction contained 14 bases not matched to a gene. The CDR3 is made up of 21 amino acids. Germline V gene sequence: CDR1 LGHDT, CDR2 YNNKEL (reference sequence). The CDR3 coding sequence is TGTGCCAGCAGCCAAGATCTAAAACTTGGGACAGGGGGCGCGGGCAATCAGCCCCAGCATTTT. Protein sequence: CASSQDLKLGTGGAGNQPQHF.

V is TRBV9 and J is TRBJ2-3; a possible D gene is TRBD2 (7 bases). The V end was cut by 2 bases, the J end by 4 bases, with 14 bases between. The CDR3 consists of 15 residues. Germline V lookup: CDR1 SGDLS, CDR2 YYNGEE. CDR3 bases: TGTGCCAGCAGCGTCGAAGAGGGGGGGCCAGATACGCAGTATTTT. Translation: CASSVEEGGPDTQYF. Drawing the rest from reference TRBV9 and TRBJ2-3, the complete variable domain is DSGVTQTPKHLITATGQRVTLRCSPRSGDLSVYWYQQSLDQGLQFLIQYYNGEERAKGNILERFSAQQFPDLHSELNLSSLELGDSALYFCASSVEEGGPDTQYFGPGTRLTVL.

This clone was found once. The chain is built from TRBV30 and TRBJ1-1; TRBD1 matches 8 bases. Germline-derived CDR1 and CDR2 are GTSNPN and SVGIG (reference sequence). This CDR3 region has 14 residues. J gave up 2 bases and V 5 bases, and 7 bases lay outside the gene matches. The CDR3 DNA follows: TGTGCCTGGGAGGATGACAGGGGCAACACTGAAGCTTTCTTT. It is translated as CAWEDDRGNTEAFF.

CDR3 in DNA: TGTGCCAGCAGTGCCTTGGACAAGGGAAGGACTGAAGCTTTCTTT. It translates to CASSALDKGRTEAFF. The chain links TRBV2 to TRBJ1-1; D is possibly TRBD1 (5 bases). CDR1 SNHLY and CDR2 FYNNEI come from the germline V gene. The CDR3 extends over 15 amino acids. V gave up 4 bases and J gave up 5 bases, with 17 bases separating them.

The CDR3, as DNA: TGTGCCAGCAGGGATAGGGGGTTCGGCAATCAGCCCCAGCATTTT. It codes for CASRDRGFGNQPQHF. The J gene is TRBJ1-5, the V gene TRBV2, with TRBD1 as a possible D gene (6 bases). The CDR3 covers 15 residues. V was trimmed by 6 bases and J by 2 bases, leaving 14 bases between them. The germline gives CDR1 SNHLY, CDR2 FYNNEI.

The gene calls are TRBV28 and TRBJ2-3, with TRBD2 matching over 10 bases. Germline V lookup: CDR1 MDHEN, CDR2 SYDVKM. The CDR3 runs to 16 residues. The trim removed 1 base at V and 5 bases at J, leaving 6 bases unmatched. In nucleotides, the CDR3 is TGTGCCAGCAGTTTATCTCTAGCGGGAGTTCAAGATACGCAGTATTTT. Translation: CASSLSLAGVQDTQYF.

This chain uses TRBV3-1 (or the pseudogene TRBV3-2) with TRBJ1-6, with 9 bases aligning to TRBD1. The CDR3 contains 16 residues. The J segment lost 11 bases and the V segment lost 2 bases, leaving 10 bases of the junction unmatched. CDR1 and CDR2 from the germline V gene are LGHDT and YNNKEL (reference sequence). Written as DNA, the CDR3 is TGTGCCAGCAGCCAAAGTTGGGGACAGGGTACGACACCCCTCCACTTT. Translation gives CASSQSWGQGTTPLHF.

V and J are TRBV7-3 and TRBJ1-6, with a weak D call TRBD1 (6 bases). The CDR3 contains 14 residues. V was cut by 5 bases and J by 7 bases, with 12 bases left in between. Looked up from germline, CDR1 is SGHTA and CDR2 is FQGTGA. DNA of the CDR3: TGTGCCAGCAGCCAGCAGGGGCAAAATTCACCCCTCCACTTT. Its protein product is CASSQQGQNSPLHF.

The table lists this clone with a count of one. The chain has TRBV2 and TRBJ1-6, with 11 bases identical to TRBD1. V lost 6 bases to trimming and J lost 6 bases; unmatched junction nucleotides: 4. Germline V gene data show CDR1 as SNHLY and CDR2 as FYNNEI. This CDR3 has 15 residues. The CDR3 region is CASRGDRGFNSPLHF. The DNA for the CDR3 is TGTGCCAGCAGGGGGGACAGGGGGTTTAATTCACCCCTCCACTTT.

V usage is TRBV6-1 and J usage is TRBJ1-4, with D perhaps matching TRBD1 (6 bases). V was pared by 3 bases and J by 2 bases, with 10 bases between. This CDR3 spans 15 amino acids. Germline V gene data show CDR1 as MNHNS and CDR2 as SASEGT. The CDR3 coding sequence is TGTGCCAGCAGTGAGGGGGCGGTTACTAATGAAAAACTGTTTTTT. Translated: CASSEGAVTNEKLFF.